A single T cell receptor beta chain is shown here with its context. This sample is drawn from a study of T cell responses to AZD1222 COVID-19 vaccine. Data came from immunoSEQ multiplex PCR; TCRdb stores just in-frame clones and leaves some out. The data hold tens of thousands of clones, with about 90% observed a single time. The CDR3 has 16 amino acids. The gene calls are TRBV21-1 and TRBJ2-2; whether TRBD1, the table's D call, matches the DNA was not checked. TRBV21-1 is marked as a pseudogene. This sample comprised peripheral blood, obtained on day 0 of AZD1222 vaccination. The TCR originated in an adult in good health. The CDR3: CASSMRDRVRTGELFF. DNA for the CDR3: TGTGCCAGCAGCATGAGGGACAGGGTGAGGACCGGGGAGCTGTTTTTT.